Described below is a single T cell receptor beta chain sequence and its context. This CDR3 spans 13 amino acids. V was clipped by 4 bases and J by 7 bases, with 10 bases between them. Germline V gives CDR1 MDHEN, CDR2 SYDVKM. Having ophthalmopathy, the donors showed moderate-to-severe activity, CAS ≥3 and NOSPECS ≥4, with disease lasting under 3 months. This record comes from a study of Graves' ophthalmopathy and Graves' hyperthyroidism. RNA transcripts were the template, and TCR beta CDR3 regions were amplified from them. Scientists carried out first-round RT-PCR using HTBI primers and then a second-round multiplex PCR. TCRdb itself ran the multiplex PCR reads through MiXCR, one entry per CDR3 protein. The profile covers about 200,000 distinct CDR3 sequences, with around 28% appearing a single time and about 8.2% taken by the ten largest.

Sequencing was carried out using peripheral blood. This clonotype originated in a man aged 45-65 years with Graves' ophthalmopathy. The genes are TRBV28 and TRBJ2-2; the D is unclear. CDR3 sequence: CASSSPEVGELFF. CDR3 nucleotide sequence: TGTGCCAGCAGTTCCCCCGAGGTCGGGGAGCTGTTTTTT.